This T cell receptor beta chain was sequenced during a study of blood T cell repertoires in COVID-19. Germline loops: CDR1 LNHDA, CDR2 SQIVND (reference sequence). Deletions cut 3 bases from V and 0 bases from J, with 8 bases between. This CDR3 spans 14 amino acids. Source study methods: Estimated nucleated cell counts came from reference gene primer amplification. Generated by immunoSEQ multiplex PCR, the TCRdb table keeps only in-frame clones and is missing some. The V and J calls and clone size come from that table; D and trimming were worked out from the DNA. The sample holds 160,000 or so clones, more than 75% seen once.

The chain is built from TRBV19 and TRBJ1-2; tentatively, D is TRBD1 (5 bases). This sequence originates from a middle-aged man who had recovered from COVID-19. Sequenced input: PBMCs or T cells enriched from blood (not recorded which). The chain's CDR3 is CASSILGPNYGYTF. CDR3 bases: TGTGCCAGTAGTATTCTGGGGCCTAACTATGGCTACACCTTC. Full variable domain (missing parts from reference TRBV19 and TRBJ1-2): DGGITQSPKYLFRKEGQNVTLSCEQNLNHDAMYWYRQDPGQGLRLIYYSQIVNDFQKGDIAEGYSVSREKKESFPLTVTSAQKNPTAFYLCASSILGPNYGYTFGSGTRLTVV.